This paragraph covers one T cell receptor (beta chain) sequence. As yet, its antigen is unknown. Treatment of patients with chemo-refractory metastatic non-small-cell lung cancer consisted of focal radiation plus CTLA-4 blockade with ipilimumab. The source of the sample is a study of radiotherapy plus CTLA-4 blockade in lung cancer. Study-wide context: Among all patients, approximately 17% showed objective responses, while 30% to 35% had disease control. Findings and limits, study-wide: Response, reportedly, was best predicted by interferon-beta along with early blood T cell clone dynamics. An expansion of tumor-derived TCR clones occurred in blood after radiotherapy plus ipilimumab.

V was pared by 3 bases and J by 6 bases, with 8 bases of the junction left unmatched. This CDR3 comprises 15 residues. The germline CDR1 and CDR2 sequences are MRHNA and SNTAGT. Clones were read by immunoSEQ multiplex PCR, and TCRdb kept only the in-frame ones, dropping some. Here the sample spans 77,000 or so clones, roughly 80% being singletons. The chain joins TRBV6-4 to TRBJ2-3; 8 bases map to TRBD2. The sample here was peripheral blood, taken from a patient treated with radiotherapy plus ipilimumab. This clonotype originated in a human donor with non-small cell lung cancer whose response to radiotherapy plus ipilimumab could not be evaluated. This chain's CDR3 is CASSEGTRVSDTQYF. CDR3 in DNA: TGTGCCAGCAGTGAAGGGACTAGAGTATCGGATACGCAGTATTTT.